This T cell receptor (beta chain) was sequenced during a study of T cells in Graves' hyperthyroidism and ophthalmopathy. Study-level findings and limits: Separation of ophthalmopathy from stable hyperthyroidism was achieved by a 13 V-J model. The model anticipated ophthalmopathy a median about six months pre-onset.

Amplification of TCR beta CDR3 regions was performed using RNA transcripts as template. The primer set for the first-round RT-PCR of the TCR CDR3 was HTBI. TCRdb recomputed calls from the multiplex PCR reads with MiXCR, one row per CDR3 protein. The profile shows around 290,000 distinct CDR3 sequences, 15% to 20% of them singletons. In the case of this clonotype: What it recognizes is unknown.

This CDR3 contains 16 residues. The ends were cut back, 1 base at V and 7 bases at J, with 19 bases in the middle. The germline V gene has CDR1 SGHVS and CDR2 FQNEAQ. Material for sequencing was blood. The chain joins TRBV7-8 to TRBJ2-5; no clear D. The sequence came from a woman in her sixties with Graves' ophthalmopathy. Here the CDR3 DNA reads TGTGCCAGCAGCTTAGGGGTCCAAGCCGTTTGGAGGACCCAGTACTTC. It yields the protein CASSLGVQAVWRTQYF.